This T cell receptor beta chain was recorded in a study of response to subunit inactivated influenza vaccine. Concerning this clonotype itself: What it binds is not known.

TCRdb re-derived calls from the RT-PCR reads in MiXCR, one entry per CDR3 protein. Of 500,000 or so distinct CDR3 sequences in the sample, approximately 15% were seen once. Germline CDR1 LGHNA, CDR2 YSLEER. The CDR3 covers 13 residues. Trimming left V 0 bases short and J 6 bases short, with 6 bases between. Study-wide findings and caveats: The study's authors posited that every seasonal influenza vaccination enlists few new T cells.

The J gene is TRBJ1-5, the V gene TRBV4-3; D uncertain. Sequenced here: CD4+ T cells sorted from PBMCs, sampled approximately 25 months after vaccination. This sequence originates from a man aged 45 to 75 who received an inactivated influenza vaccine. The chain's CDR3 is CASSQDFTQPQHF. The CDR3 nucleotides read TGCGCCAGCAGCCAAGATTTTACTCAGCCCCAGCATTTT.